This T cell receptor (beta chain) originates from a study of T cell responses to AZD1222 COVID-19 vaccine. Sequenced by immunoSEQ multiplex PCR; TCRdb stores in-frame clones only, minus some. The sample includes 140,000 to 150,000 clones, approximately 92% of them seen just once. V lost 1 base to trimming and J lost 4 bases, with 15 bases between them. CDR3 length equals 16 residues. CDR1 is SSHAT and CDR2 is FNYEAQ in the germline V gene (reference sequence). The V and J genes are TRBV7-7 and TRBJ2-3, with a weak D call TRBD2 (6 bases). The source was peripheral blood, collected 28 days after the second AZD1222 dose. This clonotype originated in an adult who received the AZD1222 COVID-19 vaccine. CDR3 bases: TGTGCCAGCAGCTTAGGACACGGGAGATTGGCAGATACGCAGTATTTT. Encoded protein: CASSLGHGRLADTQYF.